This T cell receptor (beta chain) comes out of a study of cytomegalovirus exposure and HLA in healthy donors. Comments on this clone: The antigen is unknown.

PCR was performed using 60 Vbeta and 13 Jbeta primers. Sequenced by immunoSEQ multiplex PCR; TCRdb stores in-frame clones only, minus some. In all, the sample yields around 110,000 clones. General study points: As immune exposure information, only CMV serostatus was available.

J gave up 4 bases and V 1 base, and 7 bases lay outside the gene matches. Germline V gives CDR1 LNHNV, CDR2 YYDKDF (reference sequence). The CDR3 is 15 residues long. The sequenced sample consisted of PBMCs. The source is a man aged 40-49 years in good health and CMV-seropositive. The chain links TRBV15 to TRBJ2-7; 7 positions match TRBD1. For the CDR3, the DNA is TGTGCCACCAGCAGAGGGTCCGGGACAGAGTACGAGCAGTACTTC. Amino acid sequence: CATSRGSGTEYEQYF.